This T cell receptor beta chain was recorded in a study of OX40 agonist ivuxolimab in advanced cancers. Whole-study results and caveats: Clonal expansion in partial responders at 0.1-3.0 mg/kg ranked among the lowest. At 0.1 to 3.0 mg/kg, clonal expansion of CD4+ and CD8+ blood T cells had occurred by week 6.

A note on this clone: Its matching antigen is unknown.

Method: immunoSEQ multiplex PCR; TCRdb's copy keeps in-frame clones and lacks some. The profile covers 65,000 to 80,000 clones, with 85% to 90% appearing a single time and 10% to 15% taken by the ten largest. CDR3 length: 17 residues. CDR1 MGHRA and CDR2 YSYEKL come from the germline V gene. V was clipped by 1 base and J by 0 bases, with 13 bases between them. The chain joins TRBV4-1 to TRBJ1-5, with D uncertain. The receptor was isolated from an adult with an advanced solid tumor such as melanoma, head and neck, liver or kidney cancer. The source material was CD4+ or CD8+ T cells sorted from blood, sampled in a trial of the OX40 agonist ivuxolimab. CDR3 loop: CASSQGGVGYSNQPQHF. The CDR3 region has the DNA TGCGCCAGCAGCCAAGGTGGGGTGGGGTATAGCAATCAGCCCCAGCATTTT.